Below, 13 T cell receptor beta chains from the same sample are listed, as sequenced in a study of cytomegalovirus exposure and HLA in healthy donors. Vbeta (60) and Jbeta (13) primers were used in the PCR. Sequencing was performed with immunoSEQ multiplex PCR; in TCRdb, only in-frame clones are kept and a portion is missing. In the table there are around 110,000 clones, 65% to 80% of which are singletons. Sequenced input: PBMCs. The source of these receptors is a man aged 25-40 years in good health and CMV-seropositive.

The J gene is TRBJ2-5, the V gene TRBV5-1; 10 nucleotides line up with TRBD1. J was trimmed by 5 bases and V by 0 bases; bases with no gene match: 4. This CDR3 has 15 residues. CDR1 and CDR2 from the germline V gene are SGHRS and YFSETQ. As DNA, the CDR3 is TGCGCCAGCAGCTTGGGGGACAGGGGCCGCGAGACCCAGTACTTC. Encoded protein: CASSLGDRGRETQYF.

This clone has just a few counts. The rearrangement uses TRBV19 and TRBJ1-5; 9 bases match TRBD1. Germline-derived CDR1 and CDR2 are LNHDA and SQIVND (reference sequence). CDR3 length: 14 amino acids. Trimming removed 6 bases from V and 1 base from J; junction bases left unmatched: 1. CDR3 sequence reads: CASRGTGSNQPQHF. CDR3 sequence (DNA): TGTGCCAGTAGGGGGACAGGGAGCAATCAGCCCCAGCATTTT.

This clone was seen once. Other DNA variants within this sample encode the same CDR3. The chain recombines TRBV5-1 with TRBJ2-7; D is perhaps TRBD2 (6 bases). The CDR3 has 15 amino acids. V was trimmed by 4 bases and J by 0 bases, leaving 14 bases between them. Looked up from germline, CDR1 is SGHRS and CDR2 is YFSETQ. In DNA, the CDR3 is TGCGCCAGCAGCCCCACGGGACTCCGCTCCTACGAGCAGTACTTC. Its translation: CASSPTGLRSYEQYF.

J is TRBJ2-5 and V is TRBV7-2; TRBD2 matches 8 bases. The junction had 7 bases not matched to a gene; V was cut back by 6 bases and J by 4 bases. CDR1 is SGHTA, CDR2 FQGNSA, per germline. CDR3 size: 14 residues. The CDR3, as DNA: TGTGCCAGCAGTCCCGGGACTAGGGGAGAGACCCAGTACTTC. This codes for CASSPGTRGETQYF.

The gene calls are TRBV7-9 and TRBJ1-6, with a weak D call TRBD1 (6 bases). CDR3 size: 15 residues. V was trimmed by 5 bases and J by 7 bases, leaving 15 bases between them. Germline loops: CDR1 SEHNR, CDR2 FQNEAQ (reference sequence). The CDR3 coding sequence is TGTGCCAGCAGCGCTGGTACAGGGACGAATTCACCCCTCCACTTT. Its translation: CASSAGTGTNSPLHF.

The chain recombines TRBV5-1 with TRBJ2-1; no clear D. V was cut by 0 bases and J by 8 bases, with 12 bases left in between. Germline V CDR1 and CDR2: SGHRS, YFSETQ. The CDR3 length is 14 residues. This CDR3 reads CASSLGGRKYEQFF. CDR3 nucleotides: TGCGCCAGCAGCTTGGGAGGTCGGAAGTATGAGCAGTTCTTC. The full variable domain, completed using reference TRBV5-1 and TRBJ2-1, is KAGVTQTPRYLIKTRGQQVTLSCSPISGHRSVSWYQQTPGQGLQFLFEYFSETQRNKGNFPGRFSGRQFSNSRSEMNVSTLELGDSALYLCASSLGGRKYEQFFGPGTRLTVL.

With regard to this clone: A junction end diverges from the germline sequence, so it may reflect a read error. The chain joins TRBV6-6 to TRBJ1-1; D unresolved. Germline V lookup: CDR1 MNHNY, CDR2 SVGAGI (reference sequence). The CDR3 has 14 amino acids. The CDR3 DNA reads TGTGCCAGCAGCTACTCCCGGGTGAACACTGAAGCTTTCTTT. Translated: CASSYSRVNTEAFF.

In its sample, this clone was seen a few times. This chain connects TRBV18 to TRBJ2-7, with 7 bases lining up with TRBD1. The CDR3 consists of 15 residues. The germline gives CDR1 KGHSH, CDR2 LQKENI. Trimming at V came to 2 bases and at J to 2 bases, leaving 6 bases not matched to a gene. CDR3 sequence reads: CASSPGLTGPYEQYF. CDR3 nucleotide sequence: TGTGCCAGCTCACCAGGATTGACAGGGCCCTACGAGCAGTACTTC.

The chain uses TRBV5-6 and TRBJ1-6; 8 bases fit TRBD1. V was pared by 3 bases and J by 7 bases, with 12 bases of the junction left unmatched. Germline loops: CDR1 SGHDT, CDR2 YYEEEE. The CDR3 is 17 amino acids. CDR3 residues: CASSWGTPTGVNSPLHF. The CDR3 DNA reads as TGTGCCAGCAGCTGGGGTACGCCGACAGGGGTAAATTCACCCCTCCACTTT.

CDR3 DNA: TGTGCCAGCAGCCGAGTCGGGGGGCGGGAGGAGGGCTACACCTTC. Translation: CASSRVGGREEGYTF. V usage is TRBV7-2 and J usage is TRBJ1-2, with TRBD1 as a possible D gene (6 bases). The CDR3 is 15 residues long. Trimming removed 5 bases at V and 8 bases at J, with 21 bases between. Germline V gene sequence: CDR1 SGHTA, CDR2 FQGNSA.

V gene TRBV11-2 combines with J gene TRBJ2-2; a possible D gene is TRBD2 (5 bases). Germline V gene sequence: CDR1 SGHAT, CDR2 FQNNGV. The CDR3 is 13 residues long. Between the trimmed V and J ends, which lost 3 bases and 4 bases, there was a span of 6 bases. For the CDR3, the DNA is TGTGCCAGCAGCTTGGGGAGCACCGGGGAGCTGTTTTTT. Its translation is CASSLGSTGELFF.

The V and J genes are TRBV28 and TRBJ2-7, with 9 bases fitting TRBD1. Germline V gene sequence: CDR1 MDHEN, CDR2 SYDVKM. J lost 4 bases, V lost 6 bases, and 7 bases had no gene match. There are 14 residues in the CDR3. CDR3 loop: CASRQGTGMYEQYF. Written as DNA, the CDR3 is TGTGCCAGCAGACAAGGGACAGGGATGTACGAGCAGTACTTC.

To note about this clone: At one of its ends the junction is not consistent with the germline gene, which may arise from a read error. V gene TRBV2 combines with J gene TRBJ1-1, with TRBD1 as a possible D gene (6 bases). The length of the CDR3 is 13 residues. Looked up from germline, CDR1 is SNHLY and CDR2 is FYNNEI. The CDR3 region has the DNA TGTGCCAGCAGCCCCCCGGGACATTCTCGGACGGTTTTT. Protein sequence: CASSPPGHSRTVF.